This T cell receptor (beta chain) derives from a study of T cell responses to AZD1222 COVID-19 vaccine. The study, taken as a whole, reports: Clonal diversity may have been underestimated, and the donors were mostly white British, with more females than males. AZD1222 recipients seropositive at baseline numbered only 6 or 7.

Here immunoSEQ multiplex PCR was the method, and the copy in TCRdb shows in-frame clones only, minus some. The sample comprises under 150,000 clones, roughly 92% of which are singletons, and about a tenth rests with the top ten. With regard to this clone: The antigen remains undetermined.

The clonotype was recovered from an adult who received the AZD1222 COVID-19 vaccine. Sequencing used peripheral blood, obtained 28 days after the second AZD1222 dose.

In DNA, the CDR3 is TGTGCCAGTACCCCTGCGGGAACGAACACCGGGGAGCTGTTTTTT. It is translated as CASTPAGTNTGELFF. The rearrangement links TRBV19 to TRBJ2-2, with TRBD2 as a possible D gene (6 bases). The CDR3 is 15 residues long. The V gene's germline CDR1 is LNHDA and CDR2 SQIVND (reference sequence). Trimming pared 7 bases from V and 0 bases from J, leaving 12 bases between.